These 8 T cell receptor beta chains originate from one sample sequenced in a study of T-cell memory formation after mild COVID-19. TCRdb independently ran MiXCR on the 5' RACE reads; one entry per CDR3 protein. The sample records around 300,000 distinct CDR3 sequences, roughly a fifth being singletons. Material: PBMCs or a T cell subset sorted from them (not recorded which). The receptors were gathered from a man aged 18 to 30 who had mild COVID-19 (a few samples of this study predate the infection). Cell type and time point are not known.

For this clonotype: A junction end diverges from the germline sequence, so it may reflect a read error. The rearrangement uses TRBV6-5 and TRBJ2-3, with D hard to call. The CDR3 extends over 13 amino acids. CDR1 is MNHEY, CDR2 SVGAGI, per germline. The CDR3 loop reads CSSSYGGTDTQYF. The DNA of the CDR3 is TGTTCCAGCAGTTACGGAGGCACAGATACGCAGTATTTT.

This clonotype was seen a few times. This chain uses TRBV9 with TRBJ2-2; D is undetermined. CDR1 and CDR2 from the germline V gene are SGDLS and YYNGEE. CDR3 length: 13 amino acids. With 0 bases removed from V and 6 bases from J, the gap between germline ends came to 6 bases. This chain's CDR3 is CASSVEPAGELFF. Written as DNA, the CDR3 is TGTGCCAGCAGCGTAGAGCCGGCCGGGGAGCTGTTTTTT. Full variable domain (outside the CDR3, taken from reference TRBV9 and TRBJ2-2): DSGVTQTPKHLITATGQRVTLRCSPRSGDLSVYWYQQSLDQGLQFLIQYYNGEERAKGNILERFSAQQFPDLHSELNLSSLELGDSALYFCASSVEPAGELFFGEGSRLTVL.

This clonotype was counted between two and nine times. The genes are TRBV7-3 and TRBJ1-4; D call uncertain. The CDR3 sequence is 13 residues long. Germline V gene data show CDR1 as SGHTA and CDR2 as FQGTGA. The V gene lost 2 bases and the J gene lost 10 bases, with 11 bases spanning the gap. The CDR3 DNA follows: TGTGCCAGCAGCTTATATGCTGGAGGAAAACTGTTTTTT. Amino acids: CASSLYAGGKLFF.

The chain employs TRBV19 and TRBJ2-3; a weak D match, TRBD1 (6 bases). The V end lost 5 bases, the J end lost 6 bases, and 15 bases lay between the germline ends. The CDR3 length is 14 residues. CDR1 LNHDA and CDR2 SQIVND come from the germline V gene (reference sequence). The CDR3 spells CASSAGTTRDTQYF. Here the CDR3 DNA reads TGTGCCAGTAGTGCCGGGACAACCAGGGATACGCAGTATTTT.

This clonotype has just a few counts. V is TRBV27 and J is TRBJ1-2; D is unclear. CDR3 length: 13 residues. CDR1 and CDR2 (germline): MNHEY, SMNVEV (reference sequence). V was cut by 6 bases and J by 4 bases, with 12 bases left in between. The CDR3 nucleotides read TGTGCCAGCAGCACTGACGGCCCCTATGGCTACACCTTC. It specifies CASSTDGPYGYTF.

The rearrangement joins TRBV5-1 to TRBJ1-4, with D maybe TRBD1 (5 bases). Trimming removed 4 bases from V and 3 bases from J, with 19 bases in between. Germline V gives CDR1 SGHRS, CDR2 YFSETQ. This CDR3 spans 17 amino acids. The CDR3 DNA reads as TGCGCCAGCAGCCCATTCGGAGGGGCCGGGCCTAATGAAAAACTGTTTTTT. As protein: CASSPFGGAGPNEKLFF. Full variable domain (remainder filled in from reference TRBV5-1 and TRBJ1-4): KAGVTQTPRYLIKTRGQQVTLSCSPISGHRSVSWYQQTPGQGLQFLFEYFSETQRNKGNFPGRFSGRQFSNSRSEMNVSTLELGDSALYLCASSPFGGAGPNEKLFFGSGTQLSVL.

The chain is built from TRBV20-1 and TRBJ2-7; the D gene is possibly TRBD2 (5 bases). Germline assignment: CDR1 DFQATT and CDR2 SNEGSKA (reference sequence). Deletions cut 2 bases from V and 0 bases from J, with 20 bases between. The CDR3 length is 17 residues. CDR3 DNA: TGCAGTGCTAGATCTAACTCCCCTAAGCGGAGCTCCTACGAGCAGTACTTC. It yields the protein CSARSNSPKRSSYEQYF.

This clonotype showed up just a few times. V usage is TRBV5-1 and J usage is TRBJ2-1; D ambiguous. Germline V gene sequence: CDR1 SGHRS, CDR2 YFSETQ. V was cut by 0 bases and J by 8 bases, with 9 bases left in between. CDR3 length: 13 amino acids. The CDR3 DNA is TGCGCCAGCAGCTTGGATAGGGCCGATGAGCAGTTCTTC. Translated, it gives CASSLDRADEQFF.